This TCR beta chain was observed in a study of tumor-infiltrating lymphocytes in primary liver carcinoma. Study context: The patient group consisted of men and women aged 30 to 69 years. Among the tumors, stages were T1-T3 N0M0 and sizes about 4.2 to 11 cm. Productive TCRbeta read yields ran from roughly 3.8 to 7.5 million per sample and were similar between tissues. The study, taken as a whole, reports: Tumor region pairs overlapped more than did tumor-adjacent and tumor-blood pairs.

The input was around 530 ng total RNA; TCR beta cDNA was made from it with a constant-region primer. Three rounds of nested multiplex PCR with slightly modified ARM-PCR produced TCR beta libraries. The opening two PCR rounds, around 11 cycles each, paired TRBV1-TRBV30 forward primers with a C-beta reverse primer. TCRdb processed the multiplex PCR reads anew with MiXCR; each CDR3 protein has one entry. This table has about 310,000 distinct CDR3 sequences, roughly three fifths appearing once. Trimming took 2 bases from V and 3 from J, leaving 14 bases between them. This CDR3 contains 15 residues. The germline V gene has CDR1 MGHRA and CDR2 YSYEKL. Note on this clonotype: Its antigen remains unidentified. With a much larger clone just one base away, this may be a read error.

The researchers obtained blood RNA from unsorted whole blood and also extracted germline DNA. The sequence was obtained from a woman aged 30 to 39 with primary liver carcinoma and hepatitis B virus infection. Source material: peripheral blood. This chain links TRBV4-1 with TRBJ2-7; TRBD2 is a possible D gene (6 bases). CDR3 bases: TGCGCCAGCAGCCAACTAGCGAGAGGCGTCTACGAGCAGTACTTC. Its protein is CASSQLARGVYEQYF.